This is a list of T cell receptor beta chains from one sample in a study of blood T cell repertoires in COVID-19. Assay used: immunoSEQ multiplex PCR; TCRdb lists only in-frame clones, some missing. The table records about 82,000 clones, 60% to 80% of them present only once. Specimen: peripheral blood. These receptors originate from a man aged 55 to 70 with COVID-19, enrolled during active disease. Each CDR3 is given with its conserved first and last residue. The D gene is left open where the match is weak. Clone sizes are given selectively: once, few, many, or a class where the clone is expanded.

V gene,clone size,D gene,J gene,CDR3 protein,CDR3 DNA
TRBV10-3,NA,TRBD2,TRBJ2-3,CAISTAGDSTDTQYF,TGTGCCATCAGTACAGCGGGGGACAGCACAGATACGCAGTATTTT
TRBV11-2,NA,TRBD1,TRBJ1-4,CASSLSDRDEKLFF,TGTGCCAGCAGCTTAAGCGACAGGGATGAAAAACTGTTTTTT
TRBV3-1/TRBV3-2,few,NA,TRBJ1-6,CASSHLNSPLHF,TGTGCCAGCAGCCACCTTAATTCACCCCTCCACTTT
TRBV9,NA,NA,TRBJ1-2,CASSVGASFGYGYTF,TGTGCCAGCAGCGTAGGGGCCAGCTTCGGCTATGGCTACACCTTC
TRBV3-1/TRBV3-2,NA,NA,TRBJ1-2,CASSQGRTARSWGYTF,TGTGCCAGCAGCCAAGGCCGCACAGCCAGATCGTGGGGCTACACCTTC
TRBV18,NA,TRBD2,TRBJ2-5,CASSGTSGSETQYF,TGTGCCAGCTCAGGGACTAGCGGGAGTGAGACCCAGTACTTC
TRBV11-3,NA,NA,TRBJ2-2,CASSHGLSAGRGEDTGELFF,TGTGCCAGCAGCCACGGTCTTTCGGCGGGAAGGGGTGAAGACACCGGGGAGCTGTTTTTT
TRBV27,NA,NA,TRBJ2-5,CASRPRTGLTQETQYF,TGTGCCAGCCGACCAAGGACAGGACTAACTCAAGAGACCCAGTACTTC
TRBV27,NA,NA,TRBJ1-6,CASSLPIRGSPLHF,TGTGCCAGCAGTTTGCCAATACGGGGGTCACCCCTCCACTTT
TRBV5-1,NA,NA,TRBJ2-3,CASSFGAVDTQYF,TGCGCCAGCAGCTTCGGCGCGGTAGATACGCAGTATTTT
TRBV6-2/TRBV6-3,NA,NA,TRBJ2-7,CASSYSGAGSYEQYF,TGTGCCAGCAGTTACTCAGGGGCTGGGTCCTACGAGCAGTACTTC